The 28 T cell receptor beta chains reported below all come from one sample, sequenced in a study of molecular identifiers for immune sequencing clone quantification. TCRdb processed the PCR reads anew with MiXCR; each CDR3 protein has one entry. The profile shows more than 450,000 distinct CDR3 sequences, about 20% of them singletons. The material sequenced was naive CD8+ T cells from blood, with Jurkat cell RNA spiked in. The subset denotes: FACS-sorted CD8+CD4-CCR7+CD45RA+ naive T cells. These receptor sequences come from a human donor in good health. Some libraries in this study had Jurkat cell RNA spiked in.

J is TRBJ2-3 and V is TRBV9; 7 bases match TRBD1. The J segment lost 2 bases and the V segment lost 4 bases, leaving 7 bases of the junction unmatched. Germline loops: CDR1 SGDLS, CDR2 YYNGEE. The CDR3 sequence is 15 residues long. The CDR3 DNA sequence: TGTGCCAGCAGCCAACAGGGGTTGGCCACAGATACGCAGTATTTT. Its protein product is CASSQQGLATDTQYF. Using reference TRBV9 and TRBJ2-3 for the parts outside the CDR3, the full variable domain is DSGVTQTPKHLITATGQRVTLRCSPRSGDLSVYWYQQSLDQGLQFLIQYYNGEERAKGNILERFSAQQFPDLHSELNLSSLELGDSALYFCASSQQGLATDTQYFGPGTRLTVL.

V is TRBV6-2 or TRBV6-3 and J is TRBJ2-2; D call uncertain. V was trimmed by 4 bases and J by 4 bases, leaving 10 bases between them. This CDR3 comprises 14 residues. CDR1 and CDR2 from the germline V gene are MNHEY and SVGEGT. DNA of the CDR3: TGTGCCAGCAGTTTGATCGGCGGCACCGGGGAGCTGTTTTTT. It encodes CASSLIGGTGELFF.

In this sample, this clonotype turned up a few times. The J gene is TRBJ2-5, the V gene TRBV4-1; 7 bases are shared with TRBD2. CDR1 and CDR2 from the germline V gene are MGHRA and YSYEKL. This CDR3 spans 16 amino acids. The V segment lost 5 bases and the J segment 2 bases; nucleotides outside the gene matches: 11. CDR3: CASSVGTTTTQETQYF. The DNA for the CDR3 is TGCGCCAGCAGCGTAGGGACTACAACAACACAAGAGACCCAGTACTTC.

This clonotype was counted at least ten times. The rearrangement links TRBV7-9 to TRBJ1-2; TRBD1 matches at 7 bases. J gave up 8 bases and V 5 bases, and 8 bases lay outside the gene matches. CDR1 SEHNR and CDR2 FQNEAQ come from the germline V gene (reference sequence). The CDR3 extends over 13 amino acids. DNA for the CDR3: TGTGCCAGCAGCCCAACAGGGGCTCGCGGCTACACCTTC. The encoded protein is CASSPTGARGYTF.

This clonotype was observed many times. This chain joins TRBV6-2 or TRBV6-3 and TRBJ1-1; D uncertain. The CDR3 contains 12 residues. Germline CDR1 MNHEY, CDR2 SVGEGT. Trimming removed 3 bases at V and 6 bases at J, with 8 bases between. The CDR3 coding sequence is TGTGCCAGCAGTTATACCCGGGCTGAAGCTTTCTTT. Protein: CASSYTRAEAFF.

With regard to this clonotype: With a much larger clone just one base away, this may be a read error. V is TRBV20-1 and J is TRBJ1-6, with D tentatively TRBD1 (6 bases). Germline V gives CDR1 DFQATT, CDR2 SNEGSKA (reference sequence). The CDR3 is made up of 13 amino acids. DNA for the CDR3: TGCAGTGCTAGCGACAGGACTAATTCACCCCACCACTTT. Residues: CSASDRTNSPHHF.

This clonotype came up a few times. The rearrangement joins TRBV18 to TRBJ2-1; no clear D gene. Germline CDR1 KGHSH, CDR2 LQKENI. The germline V and J ends were trimmed by 2 bases and 12 bases, with 11 bases remaining between them. The CDR3 extends over 12 amino acids. In nucleotides, the CDR3 is TGTGCCAGCTCACCAGGGCAGGACGGGCAGTTCTTC. Protein: CASSPGQDGQFF.

The table lists this clonotype with many counts. The V call is TRBV19, the J call TRBJ2-5, with 9 positions matching TRBD2. The germline V gene encodes CDR1 LNHDA and CDR2 SQIVND (reference sequence). With V trimmed by 1 base and J by 4 bases, 1 base remained unmatched. This CDR3 contains 14 residues. The CDR3 region is CASSIGTSAETQYF. The CDR3 DNA is TGTGCCAGTAGTATAGGGACTAGCGCAGAGACCCAGTACTTC.

This clonotype was seen more than once but under ten times. CDR3 nucleotides: TGTGCCAGCAGCTTAGATCCCGGCAGGGCTGAGAGCTCCTACAATGAGCAGTTCTTC. It yields the protein CASSLDPGRAESSYNEQFF. V and J are TRBV7-2 and TRBJ2-1; the D gene is possibly TRBD1 (5 bases). The CDR3 totals 19 residues. Trimming left V 1 base short and J 0 bases short, with 19 bases between. Germline values: CDR1 SGHTA, CDR2 FQGNSA.

The chain combines TRBV7-3 with TRBJ2-1; 9 bases agree with TRBD1. The V gene end was trimmed by 8 bases and the J gene end by 4 bases; junction bases not matched to a gene: 9. Germline V CDR1 and CDR2: SGHTA, FQGTGA. This CDR3 has 15 residues. The CDR3: CASAEGQGLYNEQFF. In nucleotides, the CDR3 is TGTGCCAGCGCAGAAGGACAGGGGCTGTACAATGAGCAGTTCTTC.

This clonotype was observed at least ten times. This chain connects TRBV28 to TRBJ1-4, with D maybe TRBD1 (6 bases). V was clipped by 3 bases and J by 3 bases, with 17 bases between them. The CDR3 sequence is 17 residues long. Germline V gene sequence: CDR1 MDHEN, CDR2 SYDVKM. The CDR3 DNA reads TGTGCCAGCAGTTTCCCCGAGCGGGGGCGGTCTAATGAAAAACTGTTTTTT. Its protein product is CASSFPERGRSNEKLFF.

This clonotype was seen repeatedly, ten times or more. The gene calls are TRBV20-1 and TRBJ2-3, with TRBD2 matching over 8 bases. The V segment lost 1 base and the J segment 5 bases; nucleotides outside the gene matches: 5. The CDR3 is 14 amino acids. CDR1 is DFQATT and CDR2 is SNEGSKA in the germline V gene (reference sequence). In DNA form, the CDR3 reads TGCAGTGCTAGAGCAACAGCGGGAGTAGATACGCAGTATTTT. Protein: CSARATAGVDTQYF.

This clonotype has a count of ten or more. This sequence joins TRBV5-5 and TRBJ2-7, with 9 bases fitting TRBD1. Germline lookup yields CDR1 SGHKS and CDR2 YYEKEE (reference sequence). The V gene end was trimmed by 3 bases and the J gene end by 4 bases; junction bases not matched to a gene: 8. This CDR3 has 15 residues. CDR3 sequence: CASSYRTGDVYEQYF. DNA of the CDR3: TGTGCCAGCAGCTACCGGACAGGGGACGTATACGAGCAGTACTTC.

With regard to this clonotype: Just one base apart from a much larger clone, this may be a read error. The gene calls are TRBV4-3 and TRBJ2-7, with 8 bases lining up with TRBD1. This CDR3 comprises 17 residues. CDR1 is LGHNA and CDR2 is YSLEER in the germline V gene. CDR3 nucleotides: TGCGTCAGCAGCCAATGGAGTCTACAGGGGGTTCCGCGTGAGCAGTACTTC. Its translation is CVSSQWSLQGVPREQYF.

Concerning this clonotype: A much more abundant neighbour one base away suggests this may be a read error. As the CDR3 is not closed by the conserved phenylalanine or tryptophan, this likely results from a read error. The rearrangement joins TRBV12-3 or TRBV12-4 to TRBJ2-3; possible D gene TRBD1, 5 bases. The CDR3 sequence is 17 residues long. Trimming took 0 bases from V and 1 from J, leaving 14 bases between them. CDR3 protein: CASSLALGQGGTDTQYL. The CDR3, as DNA: TGTGCCAGCAGTTTAGCGCTGGGCCAGGGCGGCACAGATACGCAGTATCTT.

The CDR3 reads CASSPSPGTAYEQYF. CDR3 sequence (DNA): TGTGCCAGCAGTCCCTCCCCTGGGACAGCCTACGAGCAGTACTTC. The chain has TRBV12-3 or TRBV12-4 and TRBJ2-7; 7 bases align to TRBD1. CDR3 length: 15 amino acids. With 5 bases clipped from V and 2 bases from J, the junction kept 9 bases outside the gene matches.

Many counts were recorded for this clonotype. V usage is TRBV7-9 and J usage is TRBJ1-2; tentatively, D is TRBD1 (6 bases). CDR1 SEHNR and CDR2 FQNEAQ come from the germline V gene (reference sequence). V gave up 5 bases and J gave up 0 bases, with 13 bases separating them. The CDR3 is 15 residues long. The CDR3: CASSLTTGANYGYTF. The CDR3, as DNA: TGTGCCAGCAGCCTAACGACAGGCGCTAACTATGGCTACACCTTC.

The table lists this clonotype with many counts. The chain recombines TRBV11-1 with TRBJ2-7, with 10 bases that match TRBD2. The trim removed 3 bases at V and 3 bases at J, leaving 5 bases unmatched. Germline CDR1 is SGHAT and CDR2 is FQDESV (reference sequence). The CDR3 runs 15 residues. For the CDR3, the DNA is TGTGCCAGCAGCTTTTACGGACTAGCGGACTACGAGCAGTACTTC. Residues: CASSFYGLADYEQYF.

This clonotype was detected a few times. The V call is TRBV20-1, the J call TRBJ2-2; 7 nucleotides agree with TRBD2. Per the germline V gene, CDR1 is DFQATT and CDR2 is SNEGSKA (reference sequence). V dropped 6 bases and J dropped 0; count of bases not matched to a gene: 10. CDR3 length equals 16 residues. The CDR3 loop is CSASPRLAANTGELFF. As DNA, the CDR3 is TGCAGTGCAAGTCCCCGTCTAGCGGCGAACACCGGGGAGCTGTTTTTT.

This clonotype came up a few times. This chain connects TRBV2 to TRBJ2-5; 10 bases are shared with TRBD1. Germline values: CDR1 SNHLY, CDR2 FYNNEI. The length of the CDR3 is 15 residues. Trimming took 4 bases from V and 5 from J; bases not matched to a gene: 7. The CDR3 bases are TGTGCCAGCAGTGGGGGGGACAGGGGAGGGGAGACCCAGTACTTC. Translated, it gives CASSGGDRGGETQYF.

With respect to this clonotype: With a much larger clone just one base away, this may be a read error. This chain connects TRBV14 to TRBJ2-7; 7 bases agree with TRBD2. Germline V gene data show CDR1 as SGHDN and CDR2 as FVKESK. This CDR3 is built from 14 residues. CDR3: CACSHSGGVDEQYF. The CDR3 DNA follows: TGTGCCTGCAGCCACTCTGGGGGGGTTGACGAGCAGTACTTC.

About this clonotype: A read error may explain this, as a much larger clone is one base away. The CDR3 reads CASRVAGGLAGTQYF. Here the CDR3 DNA reads TGTGCCAGCAGAGTAGCGGGGGGGCTGGCAGGTACGCAGTATTTT. The chain carries TRBV2 and TRBJ2-3; TRBD2 matches at 11 bases. Germline V gene data show CDR1 as SNHLY and CDR2 as FYNNEI. J was trimmed by 8 bases and V by 6 bases; bases with no gene match: 10. The CDR3 spans 15 residues.

The chain is built from TRBV28 and TRBJ1-5, with D maybe TRBD1 (5 bases). CDR1 and CDR2 (germline): MDHEN, SYDVKM. V was cut by 3 bases and J by 5 bases, with 14 bases left in between. The CDR3 loop spans 15 amino acids. The CDR3 sequence: CASSFRGKGDQPQHF. CDR3 bases: TGTGCCAGCAGTTTTAGGGGAAAAGGAGATCAGCCCCAGCATTTT.

Concerning this clonotype: This may stem from a read error, because a much larger clone lies one nucleotide away. This chain joins TRBV12-3 or TRBV12-4 and TRBJ2-3; 9 bases line up with TRBD2. This CDR3 comprises 18 residues. The DNA for the CDR3 is TGTGCCAGCAGTACGCGACTAGCGGTCCAAAAAAGCACAGATACGCAGTGTTTT. This encodes CASSTRLAVQKSTDTQCF.

There are a few counts of this clonotype. The chain has TRBV7-9 and TRBJ2-1, with D possibly called TRBD1 or TRBD2 (5 bases each). V was clipped by 3 bases and J by 0 bases, with 18 bases between them. The length of the CDR3 is 18 residues. Germline CDR1 and CDR2: SEHNR and FQNEAQ (reference sequence). The DNA for the CDR3 is TGTGCCAGCAGCTTGTCGGGGATAGGACATAGCTCCTACAATGAGCAGTTCTTC. It translates to CASSLSGIGHSSYNEQFF.

The chain is built from TRBV5-3 and TRBJ2-1, with TRBD1 identical over 7 bases. TRBV5-3 is known as an ORF, though its function is uncertain. The CDR3 has 16 residues. Unmatched junction bases numbered 20, after V lost 8 bases and J lost 9 bases. The CDR3 DNA follows: TGTGCCAGCAGCCCCGTGACAGGGCCCATGATCGTTGAGCAGTTCTTC. It codes for CASSPVTGPMIVEQFF.

The chain joins TRBV19 to TRBJ1-2; D perhaps matches TRBD1 (5 bases). The germline V gene has CDR1 LNHDA and CDR2 SQIVND (reference sequence). The CDR3 runs to 12 residues. V lost 8 bases, J lost 5 bases, and 12 bases lay in between. The CDR3 DNA follows: TGTGCCAGTGGGGGAGTTTTGTATGGCTACACCTTC. Translated: CASGGVLYGYTF.

There are a few counts of this clonotype. V gene TRBV3-1 combines with J gene TRBJ2-5, with D perhaps matching TRBD2 (6 bases). This CDR3 region has 15 residues. With 3 bases removed from V and 1 base from J, the gap between germline ends came to 12 bases. Germline V CDR1 and CDR2: LGHDT, YNNKEL (reference sequence). CDR3 nucleotides: TGTGCCAGCAGCCAGGTAGCGGACCCCCAAGAGACCCAGTACTTC. Encoded protein: CASSQVADPQETQYF.